Listed below are T cell receptor beta chains from one sample, sequenced in a study of PD-L1 blockade in urothelial cancer. This table comes from immunoSEQ multiplex PCR, and its TCRdb copy is limited to in-frame clones, with some not included. The sample includes some 45,000 clones, 70% to 90% of them seen just once. Material: PBMCs, obtained around atezolizumab (anti-PD-L1) treatment. These receptors originate from a man aged 80 or over with urothelial cancer. Each CDR3 is given with its conserved first and last residue. D genes are given only for firm matches. Not all rows give a size; the values are once, few, many and, for expanded clones, a class.

J gene | clone size | V gene | D gene | CDR3 DNA | CDR3 protein
TRBJ2-3 | NA | TRBV14 | TRBD2 | TGTGCCAGCAGCCAACCCGGGACTAGATTCGATACGCAGTATTTT | CASSQPGTRFDTQYF
TRBJ1-1 | NA | TRBV7-8 | NA | TGTGCCAGCAGCTTAGGGGCGAGCACTGAAGCTTTCTTT | CASSLGASTEAFF
TRBJ2-3 | NA | TRBV29-1 | NA | TGCAGCGTTGGTACCGGCGGGGATACGCAGTATTTT | CSVGTGGDTQYF
TRBJ2-5 | NA | TRBV4-1 | TRBD2 | TGCGCCAGCAGTCGTGTCCCGGGACTAGCGGGAGAGCAAAAAGAGACCCAGTACTTC | CASSRVPGLAGEQKETQYF
TRBJ1-2 | NA | TRBV6-5 | TRBD1 | TGTGCCAGCAGAAGGACAGGTGGCTACACCTTC | CASRRTGGYTF
TRBJ2-3 | NA | TRBV27 | TRBD2 | TGTGCCAGTCGGGGGGGACGGGACCTCACAGATACGCAGTATTTT | CASRGGRDLTDTQYF
TRBJ2-3 | once | TRBV2 | TRBD2 | TGTGCCAGCAGGGCCGGCGGGAGGGCCGCAGATACGCAGTATTTT | CASRAGGRAADTQYF
TRBJ2-5 | NA | TRBV30 | NA | TGTGCCTGGGGTACGGAGATCTACCAAGAGACCCAGTACTTC | CAWGTEIYQETQYF
TRBJ2-1 | NA | TRBV5-1 | TRBD2 | TGCGCCAGCCGGGGGGTAGCTTTCTCCTACAATGAGCAGTTCTTC | CASRGVAFSYNEQFF
TRBJ2-1 | NA | TRBV6-5 | TRBD1 | TGTGCCAGCCGACAGGGTACAAGGAATGAGCAGTTCTTC | CASRQGTRNEQFF
TRBJ1-1 | NA | TRBV19 | NA | TGTGCCAGTAGTATAGGAGCAGGGCAAACTGAAGCTTTCTTT | CASSIGAGQTEAFF
TRBJ2-5 | NA | TRBV27 | NA | TGTGCCAGCAGTTCAATCCTCCGGGGGGAGACCCAGTACTTC | CASSSILRGETQYF
TRBJ2-7 | NA | TRBV29-1 | NA | TGCAGCGTTGAGTTCCTCAGGGATGGGGAGCAGTACTTC | CSVEFLRDGEQYF
TRBJ1-4 | NA | TRBV5-1 | NA | TGCGCCAGCAGCTTGGGGGCGCAGGCTAATGAAAAACTGTTTTTT | CASSLGAQANEKLFF
TRBJ1-1 | NA | TRBV6-6 | TRBD1 | TGTGCCAGCCTAAGACAGGGAGTGGGGACTGAAGCTTTCTTT | CASLRQGVGTEAFF
TRBJ2-1 | NA | TRBV9 | TRBD1 | TGTGCCAGCAGCGCCCAATTGGGACAGCAAAATGAGCAGTTCTTC | CASSAQLGQQNEQFF
TRBJ2-1 | NA | TRBV2 | NA | TGTGCCAGCAGTGAAGGCGCAAGGGGCTATGAGCAGTTCTTC | CASSEGARGYEQFF
TRBJ2-2 | NA | TRBV2 | TRBD2 | TGTGCCGGTGGAACTAGCGGGAGCCCCACCGGGGAGCTGTTTTTT | CAGGTSGSPTGELFF
TRBJ1-2 | NA | TRBV7-8 | TRBD1 | TGTGCCAGCAGCTCGACAGGGTATGGCTACACCTTC | CASSSTGYGYTF
TRBJ1-2 | NA | TRBV7-2 | NA | TGTGCCAGCAGCTCTTCTAGGGGGTGGGGGAATGGCTACACCTTC | CASSSSRGWGNGYTF
TRBJ2-3 | NA | TRBV5-4 | TRBD2 | TGTGCCAGCAGCCCCCAAGGCGGGAGGAGGGCCACAGATACGCAGTATTTT | CASSPQGGRRATDTQYF
TRBJ2-3 | NA | TRBV7-9 | TRBD2 | TGTGCCAGCAGCTTAGCCGGACTAGATTCGGATACGCAGTATTTT | CASSLAGLDSDTQYF
TRBJ2-7 | NA | TRBV5-1 | TRBD2 | TGCGCCAGCAGCACTAGCGGGGCCTCCTACGAGCAGTACTTC | CASSTSGASYEQYF
TRBJ2-7 | once | TRBV28 | NA | TGTGCCAGCAACAGGCAGCCTACCTACGAGCAGTACTTC | CASNRQPTYEQYF
TRBJ2-2 | NA | TRBV14 | NA | TGTGCCAGCAGCCAGGGCTTTACAGGGACCGGGGAGCTGTTTTTT | CASSQGFTGTGELFF
TRBJ1-5 | NA | TRBV29-1 | NA | TGCAGCGTTGACGAGGGAGGTGGGCAGCCCCAGCATTTT | CSVDEGGGQPQHF
TRBJ1-1 | NA | TRBV7-9 | TRBD1 | TGTGCCAGCAGCCCAGAGGACAGGGGGCGGACTGAAGCTTTCTTT | CASSPEDRGRTEAFF
TRBJ1-2 | once | TRBV5-1 | TRBD1 | TGCGCCAGCAACCCAGGACAGGGTAACTATGGCTACACCTTC | CASNPGQGNYGYTF
TRBJ2-3 | NA | TRBV7-6 | TRBD2 | TGTGCCAGCAGCTTGGGACGCACTAGCGGGAGGGCGGATACGCAGTATTTT | CASSLGRTSGRADTQYF
TRBJ2-7 | NA | TRBV5-1 | TRBD1 | TGCGCCAGCAGCCATGGCCAGCGGCGACAGGGGGGCGAGCAGTACTTC | CASSHGQRRQGGEQYF
TRBJ1-4 | NA | TRBV7-2 | TRBD1 | TGTGCCAGCAGCTTATCTCCCGGACAGGGGGCGGAAAAACTGTTTTTT | CASSLSPGQGAEKLFF
TRBJ1-4 | NA | TRBV6-5 | NA | TGTGCCAGCAGTTACTCACAGGGAACTAATGAAAAACTGTTTTTT | CASSYSQGTNEKLFF
TRBJ2-4 | NA | TRBV10-1 | TRBD2 | TGCGCCAGCAGTATGACTAGCGGGAGCGCTCCGGGGAACATTCAGTACTTC | CASSMTSGSAPGNIQYF
TRBJ2-6 | NA | TRBV10-3 | TRBD1 | TGTGCCATCAGTGACCGACAGGGGGCCCGCCCTGGGGCCAACGTCCTGACTTTC | CAISDRQGARPGANVLTF
TRBJ2-5 | once | TRBV10-3 | TRBD2 | TGTGCCATCAGTGAAGGAGGACTAGCGGGAGTTGAGACCCAGTACTTC | CAISEGGLAGVETQYF
TRBJ1-2 | NA | TRBV27 | TRBD1 | TGTGCCAGCAGTTCGAACAGGGGACCTTTAGGAGGCTACACCTTC | CASSSNRGPLGGYTF
TRBJ1-2 | once | TRBV7-2 | NA | TGTGCCAGCAGCTTATTCGTAGGAGGGTCGTACTTC | CASSLFVGGSYF
TRBJ2-3 | NA | TRBV11-2 | TRBD2 | TGTGCCAGCAGTTCGGGACTAGCGAACCCTAGCACAGATACGCAGTATTTT | CASSSGLANPSTDTQYF
TRBJ1-1 | NA | TRBV10-3 | NA | TGTGCCATCAGTGAGGAAGAGGGGGCTGAAGCTTTCTTT | CAISEEEGAEAFF
TRBJ2-4 | NA | TRBV5-1 | TRBD1 | TGCGCCAGCAGCGTTACCGGGACAGGGCTAAACATTCAGTACTTC | CASSVTGTGLNIQYF
TRBJ1-2 | NA | TRBV11-2 | NA | TGTGCCAGCAGCTCTACAGTCAACTATGGCTACACCTTC | CASSSTVNYGYTF
TRBJ2-7 | NA | TRBV30 | NA | TGTGCCTGGAGTGTACCGGGGGTCCCTGGCTCCTACGAGCAGTACTTC | CAWSVPGVPGSYEQYF
TRBJ2-1 | NA | TRBV6-5 | TRBD2 | TGTGCCAGCAGACCCCGGGAGGGAGTTCACAATGAGCAGTTCTTC | CASRPREGVHNEQFF
TRBJ2-1 | once | TRBV5-6 | TRBD2 | TGTGCCAGCAGAGAGCGGGAGGTATACAATGAGCAGTTCTTC | CASREREVYNEQFF
TRBJ1-1 | NA | TRBV30 | NA | TGTGCCTGGAGTCCAGGGAAGACTGACGGTCATAACACTGAAGCTTTCTTT | CAWSPGKTDGHNTEAFF
TRBJ1-1 | once | TRBV6-5 | NA | TGTGCCAGTTCGATAGGGGGTTACACTGAAGCTTTCTTT | CASSIGGYTEAFF
TRBJ1-1 | NA | TRBV6-5 | NA | TGTGCCAGTTCAGGGGCCTTGAACACTGAAGCTTTCTTT | CASSGALNTEAFF
TRBJ2-7 | NA | TRBV19 | NA | TGTGCCAGTAGTATGTCAGGTCGCTACGAGCAGTACTTC | CASSMSGRYEQYF
TRBJ2-4 | NA | TRBV6-1 | TRBD1 | TGTGCCAGCAGATTGGACAGGGACAAGGGCATTCAGTACTTC | CASRLDRDKGIQYF